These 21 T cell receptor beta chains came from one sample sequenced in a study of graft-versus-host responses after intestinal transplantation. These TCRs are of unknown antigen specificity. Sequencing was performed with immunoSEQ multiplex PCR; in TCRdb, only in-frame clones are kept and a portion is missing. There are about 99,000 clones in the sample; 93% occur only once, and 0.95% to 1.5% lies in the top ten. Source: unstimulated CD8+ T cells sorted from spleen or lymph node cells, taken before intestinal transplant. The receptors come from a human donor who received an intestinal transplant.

CDR3 sequence reads: CASSPGIQGQPQHF. CDR3 nucleotide sequence: TGTGCCAGCAGCCCAGGGATTCAGGGGCAGCCCCAGCATTTT. This chain uses TRBV9 with TRBJ1-5, with D perhaps TRBD1 (6 bases). The CDR3 contains 14 residues. CDR1 and CDR2 from the germline V gene are SGDLS and YYNGEE. Trimming took off 4 bases at V and 7 bases at J, with 15 bases between the two ends.

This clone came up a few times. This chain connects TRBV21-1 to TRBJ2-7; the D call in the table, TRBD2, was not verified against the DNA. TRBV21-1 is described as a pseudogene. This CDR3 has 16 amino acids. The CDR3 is CASSPRWQGGGYEQYF. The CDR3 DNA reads TGTGCCAGCAGCCCCAGGTGGCAGGGCGGGGGCTACGAGCAGTACTTC.

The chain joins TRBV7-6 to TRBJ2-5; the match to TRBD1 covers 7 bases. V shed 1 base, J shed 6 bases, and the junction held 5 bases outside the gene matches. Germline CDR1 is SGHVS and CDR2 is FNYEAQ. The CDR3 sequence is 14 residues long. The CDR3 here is CASSLGGGGQTQYF. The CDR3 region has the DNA TGTGCCAGCAGCTTAGGAGGGGGCGGACAGACCCAGTACTTC.

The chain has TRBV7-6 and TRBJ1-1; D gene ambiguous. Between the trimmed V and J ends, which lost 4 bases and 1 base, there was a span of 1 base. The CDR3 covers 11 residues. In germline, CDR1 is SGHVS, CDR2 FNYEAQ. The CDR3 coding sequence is TGTGCCAGCAGCTCGAACACTGAAGCTTTCTTT. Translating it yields CASSSNTEAFF.

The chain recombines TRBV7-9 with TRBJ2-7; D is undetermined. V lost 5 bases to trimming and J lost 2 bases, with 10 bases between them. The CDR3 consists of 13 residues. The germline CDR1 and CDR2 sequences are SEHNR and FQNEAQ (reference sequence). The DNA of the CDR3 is TGTGCCAGCAGCCCCAGTTCGACCTACGAGCAGTACTTC. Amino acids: CASSPSSTYEQYF.

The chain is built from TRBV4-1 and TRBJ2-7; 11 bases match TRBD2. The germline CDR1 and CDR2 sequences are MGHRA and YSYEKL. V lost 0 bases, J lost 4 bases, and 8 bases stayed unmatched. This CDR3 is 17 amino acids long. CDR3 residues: CASSQDLLAGAPYEQYF. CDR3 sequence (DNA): TGCGCCAGCAGCCAAGATCTACTAGCGGGGGCCCCTTACGAGCAGTACTTC.

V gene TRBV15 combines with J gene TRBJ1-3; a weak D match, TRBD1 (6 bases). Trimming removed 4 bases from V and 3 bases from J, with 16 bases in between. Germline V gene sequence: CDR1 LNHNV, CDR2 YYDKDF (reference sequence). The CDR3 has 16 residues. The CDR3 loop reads CATSTEREGGGNTIYF. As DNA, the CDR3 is TGTGCCACCAGCACAGAGAGAGAGGGGGGTGGAAACACCATATATTTT.

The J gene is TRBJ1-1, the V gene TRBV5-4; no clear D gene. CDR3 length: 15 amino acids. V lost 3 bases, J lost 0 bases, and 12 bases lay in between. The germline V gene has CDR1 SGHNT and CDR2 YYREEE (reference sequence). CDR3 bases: TGTGCCAGCAGCTCCCATTCGGGGATGAACACTGAAGCTTTCTTT. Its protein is CASSSHSGMNTEAFF.

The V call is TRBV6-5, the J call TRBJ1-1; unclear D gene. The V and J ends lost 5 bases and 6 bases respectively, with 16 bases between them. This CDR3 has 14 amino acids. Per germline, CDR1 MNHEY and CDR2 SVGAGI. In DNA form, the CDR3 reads TGTGCCAGCAGTCCTACCCTAGGGTTCCCTGAAGCTTTCTTT. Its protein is CASSPTLGFPEAFF.

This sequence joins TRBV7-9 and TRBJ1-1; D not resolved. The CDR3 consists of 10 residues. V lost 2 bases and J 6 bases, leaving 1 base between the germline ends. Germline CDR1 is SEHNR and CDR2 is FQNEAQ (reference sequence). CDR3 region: CASSLSEAFF. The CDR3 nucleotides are TGTGCCAGCAGCTTATCTGAAGCTTTCTTT.

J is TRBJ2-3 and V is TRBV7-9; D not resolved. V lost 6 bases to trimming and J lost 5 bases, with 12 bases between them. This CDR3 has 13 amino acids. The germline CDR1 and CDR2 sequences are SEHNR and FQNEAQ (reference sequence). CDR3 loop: CASSLLGIDTQYF. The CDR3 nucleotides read TGTGCCAGCAGTCTTCTGGGGATAGATACGCAGTATTTT.

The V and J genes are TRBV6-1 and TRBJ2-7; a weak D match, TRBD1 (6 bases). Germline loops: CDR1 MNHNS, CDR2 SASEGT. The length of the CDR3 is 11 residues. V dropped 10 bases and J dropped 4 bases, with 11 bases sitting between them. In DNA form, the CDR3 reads TGTGCCATCAGGGGCGGGTACGAGCAGTACTTC. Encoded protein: CAIRGGYEQYF.

CDR3 DNA sequence: TGTGCCAGCAGCCCTAGCCTCCTGACAGGCAATTCCTACGAGCAGTACTTC. It translates to CASSPSLLTGNSYEQYF. This rearrangement joins TRBV7-9 to TRBJ2-7, with D tentatively TRBD1 (6 bases). From germline, CDR1 is SEHNR and CDR2 FQNEAQ (reference sequence). The CDR3 has 17 residues. Trimming cost V 5 bases and J 1 base, with 21 bases left between them.

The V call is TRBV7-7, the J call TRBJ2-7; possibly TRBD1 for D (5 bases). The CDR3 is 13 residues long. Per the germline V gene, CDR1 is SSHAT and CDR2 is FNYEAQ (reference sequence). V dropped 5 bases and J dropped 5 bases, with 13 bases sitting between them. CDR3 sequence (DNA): TGTGCCAGCAGCCCAGGGCCCGTGGACGAGCAGTACTTC. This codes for CASSPGPVDEQYF.

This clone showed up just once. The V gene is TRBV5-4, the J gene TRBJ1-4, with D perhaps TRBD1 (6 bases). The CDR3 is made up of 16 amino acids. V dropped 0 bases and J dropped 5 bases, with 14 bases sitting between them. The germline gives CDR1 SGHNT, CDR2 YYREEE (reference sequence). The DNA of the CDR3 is TGTGCCAGCAGCTTGGACAGTGGGGGCGTGAATGAAAAACTGTTTTTT. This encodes CASSLDSGGVNEKLFF.

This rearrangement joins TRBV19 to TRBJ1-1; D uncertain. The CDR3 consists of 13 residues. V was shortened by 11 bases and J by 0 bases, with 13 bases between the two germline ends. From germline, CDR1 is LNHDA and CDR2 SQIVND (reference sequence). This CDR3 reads CAVQGSMNTEAFF. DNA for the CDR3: TGTGCCGTTCAAGGCAGCATGAACACTGAAGCTTTCTTT.

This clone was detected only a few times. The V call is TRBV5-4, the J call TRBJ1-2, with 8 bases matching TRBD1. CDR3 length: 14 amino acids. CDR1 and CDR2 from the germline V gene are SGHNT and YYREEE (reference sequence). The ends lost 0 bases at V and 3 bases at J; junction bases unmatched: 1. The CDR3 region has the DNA TGTGCCAGCAGCTTGGACAGGGGGTACTATGGCTACACCTTC. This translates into CASSLDRGYYGYTF.

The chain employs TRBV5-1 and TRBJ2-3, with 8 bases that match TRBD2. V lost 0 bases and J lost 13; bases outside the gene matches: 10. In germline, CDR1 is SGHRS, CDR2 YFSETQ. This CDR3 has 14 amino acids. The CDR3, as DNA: TGCGCCAGCAGCTTGGAACGGGGGGGCCATTTGGAGTATTTT. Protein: CASSLERGGHLEYF.

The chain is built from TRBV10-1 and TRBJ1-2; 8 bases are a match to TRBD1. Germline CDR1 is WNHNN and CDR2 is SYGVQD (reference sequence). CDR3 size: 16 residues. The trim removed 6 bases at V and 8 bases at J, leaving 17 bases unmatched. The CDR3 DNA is TGCGCCAGCAGAGACAGGGGCCACACGGGAGTTTGGGGCTACACCTTC. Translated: CASRDRGHTGVWGYTF.

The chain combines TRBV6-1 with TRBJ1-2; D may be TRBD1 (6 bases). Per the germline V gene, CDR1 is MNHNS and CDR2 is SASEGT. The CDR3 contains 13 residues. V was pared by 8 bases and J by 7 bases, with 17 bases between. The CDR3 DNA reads TGTGCCAGCCGATCCCCGGGGGCTTCTGGCTACACCTTC. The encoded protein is CASRSPGASGYTF.

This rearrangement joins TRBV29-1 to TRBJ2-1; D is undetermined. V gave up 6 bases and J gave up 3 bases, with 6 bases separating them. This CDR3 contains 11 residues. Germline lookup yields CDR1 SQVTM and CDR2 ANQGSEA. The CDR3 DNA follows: TGCAGCGTGCCTAACTACAATGAGCAGTTCTTC. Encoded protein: CSVPNYNEQFF.